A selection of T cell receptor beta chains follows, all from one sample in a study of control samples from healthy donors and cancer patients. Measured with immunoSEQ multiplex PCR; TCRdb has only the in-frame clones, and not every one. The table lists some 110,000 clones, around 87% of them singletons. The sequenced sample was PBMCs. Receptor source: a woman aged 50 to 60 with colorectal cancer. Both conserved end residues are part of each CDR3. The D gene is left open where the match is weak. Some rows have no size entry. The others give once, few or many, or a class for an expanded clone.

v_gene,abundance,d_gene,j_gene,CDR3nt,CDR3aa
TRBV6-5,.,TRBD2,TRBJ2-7,TGTGCCAGCAGGACTAGCCATAACTACGAGCAGTACTTC,CASRTSHNYEQYF
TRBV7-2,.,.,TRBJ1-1,TGTGCCAGCAGCTCTGTGTGGGCGGGCGCCGAAGCTTTCTTT,CASSSVWAGAEAFF
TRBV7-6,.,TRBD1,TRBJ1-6,TGTGCCAGCAGCTTAGAGCCGGGACAGAATTCACCCCTCCACTTT,CASSLEPGQNSPLHF
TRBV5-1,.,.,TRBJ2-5,TGCGCCAGCAGCTTGTCGTCAAACCTGTACCAAGAGACCCAGTACTTC,CASSLSSNLYQETQYF
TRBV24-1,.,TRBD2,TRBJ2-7,TGTGCCACCAGTGATTTTCTAAGGACTAGCGGGAGTCCCTACGAGCAGTACTTC,CATSDFLRTSGSPYEQYF
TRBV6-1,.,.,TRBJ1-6,TGTGCCAGCAGTGAGAGTGAGGGGCCCTCCTATAATTCACCCCTCCACTTT,CASSESEGPSYNSPLHF
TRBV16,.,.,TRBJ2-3,TGTGCCAGCAGCCAATTCGTAGCAGATACGCAGTATTTT,CASSQFVADTQYF
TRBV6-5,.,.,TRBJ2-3,TGTGCCAGCAGTTACTCGGGCCGGACAGATACGCAGTATTTT,CASSYSGRTDTQYF
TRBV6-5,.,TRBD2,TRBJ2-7,TGTGCCAGCATGGTTAGCGGGATCTACGAGCAGTACTTC,CASMVSGIYEQYF
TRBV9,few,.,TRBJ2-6,TGTGCCAGCAGCGACCCCTTATCGGCTGGGGCCAACGTCCTGACTTTC,CASSDPLSAGANVLTF
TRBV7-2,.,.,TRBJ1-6,TGTGCCAGCAGCCGCCTTGGCAGGGGAAATTCACCCCTCCACTTT,CASSRLGRGNSPLHF
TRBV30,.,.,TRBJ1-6,TGTGCCTGGACGGAAGAGTATAATTCACCCCTCCACTTT,CAWTEEYNSPLHF
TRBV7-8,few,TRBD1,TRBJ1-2,TGTGCCAGCAGCTTAGGGGGTCAGGGGGCCATCTATGGCTACACCTTC,CASSLGGQGAIYGYTF
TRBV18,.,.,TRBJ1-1,TGTGCCAGCTCACTGGAGGTGTTTCCTAATACTGAAGCTTTCTTT,CASSLEVFPNTEAFF
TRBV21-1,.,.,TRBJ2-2,TGTGCCAGCAGCAAAGAAGACTACCCGTATACCGGGGAGCTGTTTTTT,CASSKEDYPYTGELFF
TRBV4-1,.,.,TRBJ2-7,TGCGCCAGCAGCCAAGTAGGAGCCCACGAGCAGTACTTC,CASSQVGAHEQYF
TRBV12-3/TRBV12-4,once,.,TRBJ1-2,TGTGCCAGCAGTTCAGGACAGAACTATGGCTACACCTTC,CASSSGQNYGYTF
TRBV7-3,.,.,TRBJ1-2,TGTGCCAGCAGCTTGGTTTATGGTAGTTCTAACTATGGCTACACCTTC,CASSLVYGSSNYGYTF
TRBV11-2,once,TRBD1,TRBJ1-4,TGTGCCAGCAGCTTCGGGACAGTTGAAAAACTGTTTTTT,CASSFGTVEKLFF
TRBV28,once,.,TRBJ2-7,TGTGCCAGCAGTAAGGGGGATACGAGCGAGCAGTACTTC,CASSKGDTSEQYF
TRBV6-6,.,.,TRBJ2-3,TGTGCCAGCAGGGGGACGAAAGATACGCAGTATTTT,CASRGTKDTQYF
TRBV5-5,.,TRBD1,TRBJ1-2,TGTGCCAGCAGCCCGGGACAGGGGCACTATGGCTACACCTTC,CASSPGQGHYGYTF
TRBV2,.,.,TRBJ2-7,TGTGCCAGCAGTGACGAAGGGGATAACTACGAGCAGTACTTC,CASSDEGDNYEQYF
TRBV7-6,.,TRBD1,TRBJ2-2,TGTGCCAGCAGCCCCCTCGTAGGGGGCGGGTCCGGGGAGCTGTTTTTT,CASSPLVGGGSGELFF
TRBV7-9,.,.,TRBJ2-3,TGTGCCAGCAGCTTAGCGTGGAGAAGTAGCACAGATACGCAGTATTTT,CASSLAWRSSTDTQYF
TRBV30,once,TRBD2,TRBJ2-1,TGTGCCTGGAACAGCGGGGCAGACAATGAGCAGTTCTTC,CAWNSGADNEQFF
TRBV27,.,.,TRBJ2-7,TGTGCCAGCAGTTCAAACCCGGGACCCCGGTCGTTCGAGCAGTACTTC,CASSSNPGPRSFEQYF
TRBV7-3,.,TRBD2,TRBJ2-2,TGTGCCAGCAGCTTCAGCGGGGGGAACACCGGGGAGCTGTTTTTT,CASSFSGGNTGELFF
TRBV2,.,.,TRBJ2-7,TGTGCCAGCAGCCTGGAAGAGGTGGGGTTGGGCGAGCAGTACTTC,CASSLEEVGLGEQYF
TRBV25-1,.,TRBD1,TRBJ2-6,TGTGCCAGCAGCGGACAGGTTCACTCTGGGGCCAACGTCCTGACTTTC,CASSGQVHSGANVLTF
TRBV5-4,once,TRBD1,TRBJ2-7,TGTGCCAGCAGCTTGCCGGGACAGGGGAAATCCTACGAGCAGTACTTC,CASSLPGQGKSYEQYF
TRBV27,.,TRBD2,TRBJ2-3,TGTGCCAGCAGGGCTAGCGGGTCTACTAGCACAGATACGCAGTATTTT,CASRASGSTSTDTQYF
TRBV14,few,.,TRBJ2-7,TGTGCCAGCAGCCAAGAAAGACGGACGGTTAGCTCCTACGAGCAGTACTTC,CASSQERRTVSSYEQYF
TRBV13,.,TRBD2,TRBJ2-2,TGTGCCAGCAGCGATAGAGGACTAGCGGGAGTTATCGATGTAACCGGGGAGCTGTTTTTT,CASSDRGLAGVIDVTGELFF
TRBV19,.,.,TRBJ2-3,TGTGCCAGTAGTCCCGGGACCAGTAGCACAGATACGCAGTATTTT,CASSPGTSSTDTQYF
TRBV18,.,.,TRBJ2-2,TGTGCCAGCTCCCCCATGGGGATTACGAACACCGGGGAGCTGTTTTTT,CASSPMGITNTGELFF
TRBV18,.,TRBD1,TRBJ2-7,TGTGCCAGCTCCGACCGGGACAGCTCCTACGAGCAGTACTTC,CASSDRDSSYEQYF
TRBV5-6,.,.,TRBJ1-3,TGTGCCAGCAGCTTACGGGGTTTCGGCGGAAACACCATATATTTT,CASSLRGFGGNTIYF
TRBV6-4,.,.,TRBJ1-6,TGTGCCAGCAGTGACGGTGTGGGGTATAATTCACCCCTCCACTTT,CASSDGVGYNSPLHF
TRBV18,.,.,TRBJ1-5,TGTGCCAGCTCACCCACAGCAGATAGCAATCAGCCCCAGCATTTT,CASSPTADSNQPQHF
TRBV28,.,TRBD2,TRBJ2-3,TGTGCCAGCCCCCCGGTCGGGTTAGCGGGACCAGATACGCAGTATTTT,CASPPVGLAGPDTQYF
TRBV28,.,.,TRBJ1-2,TGTGCCAGCCTCGAGGAGGGGGGCGCTAACTATGGCTACACCTTC,CASLEEGGANYGYTF
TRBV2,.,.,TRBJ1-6,TGTGCCAGCGGGCGGAGCTCCTATAATTCACCCCTCCACTTT,CASGRSSYNSPLHF
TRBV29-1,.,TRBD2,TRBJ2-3,TGCAGCGTCGACCCGGGACTAGCGGCCAGCACAGATACGCAGTATTTT,CSVDPGLAASTDTQYF
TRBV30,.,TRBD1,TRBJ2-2,TGTGCCTGGCGGGACAGGGCGAGCACCGGGGAGCTGTTTTTT,CAWRDRASTGELFF
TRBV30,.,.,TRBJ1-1,TGTGCCTGGCATGGACCCCGCCTCACTGAAGCTTTCTTT,CAWHGPRLTEAFF
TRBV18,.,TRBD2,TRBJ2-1,TGTGCCAGCTCACTCAATTCCGGGACTAGCGGCAATGAGCAGTTCTTC,CASSLNSGTSGNEQFF
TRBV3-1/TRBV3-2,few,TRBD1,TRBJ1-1,TGTGCCAGCAGCCAAGACGAGGGGGGTACAGGGGATAACACTGAAGCTTTCTTT,CASSQDEGGTGDNTEAFF
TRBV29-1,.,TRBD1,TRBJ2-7,TGCAGCGTTGAATTATTTGGACAGGGGACTTCCTACGAGCAGTACTTC,CSVELFGQGTSYEQYF
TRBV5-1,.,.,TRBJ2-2,TGCGCCAGCAGCTTAGGACAGATCGGGGAGCTGTTTTTT,CASSLGQIGELFF
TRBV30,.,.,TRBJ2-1,TGTGCCTGGAATGGACAGTCCTACAATGAGCAGTTCTTC,CAWNGQSYNEQFF